The entry below describes one TCR beta chain. The data belong to a study of cytomegalovirus exposure and HLA in healthy donors. Libraries were prepared by immunoSEQ multiplex PCR; TCRdb keeps only in-frame clonotypes and omits some of them. The sample shows over 200,000 clones, about 91% of them seen only once. The germline CDR1 and CDR2 sequences are SNHLY and FYNNEI. The V end lost 2 bases, the J end lost 6 bases, and 11 bases lay between the germline ends. The CDR3 runs to 13 residues. The sample consisted of PBMCs. The chain employs TRBV2 and TRBJ2-7, with a possible D match to TRBD1 (5 bases). This TCR came from a woman aged 18-30 years in good health and CMV-seronegative. This CDR3 is CASSELGRVEQYF. In DNA form, the CDR3 reads TGTGCCAGCAGTGAACTCGGCAGGGTCGAGCAGTACTTC. Drawing the rest from reference TRBV2 and TRBJ2-7, the complete variable domain is EPEVTQTPSHQVTQMGQEVILRCVPISNHLYFYWYRQILGQKVEFLVSFYNNEISEKSEIFDDQFSVERPDGSNFTLKIRSTKLEDSAMYFCASSELGRVEQYFGPGTRLTVT.